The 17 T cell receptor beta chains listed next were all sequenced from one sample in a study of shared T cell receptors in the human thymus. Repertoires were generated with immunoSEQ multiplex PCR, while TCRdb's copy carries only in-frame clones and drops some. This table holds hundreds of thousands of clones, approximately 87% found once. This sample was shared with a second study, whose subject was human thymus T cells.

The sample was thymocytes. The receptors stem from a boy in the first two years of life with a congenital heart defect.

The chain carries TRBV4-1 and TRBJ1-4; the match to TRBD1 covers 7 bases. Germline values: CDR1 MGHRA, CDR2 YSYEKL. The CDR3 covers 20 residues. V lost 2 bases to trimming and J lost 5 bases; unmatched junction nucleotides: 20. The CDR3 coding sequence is TGCGCCAGCAGCCAACAAACACCCCTCCGACAGGGAGGAGGCAATGAAAAACTGTTTTTT. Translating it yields CASSQQTPLRQGGGNEKLFF.

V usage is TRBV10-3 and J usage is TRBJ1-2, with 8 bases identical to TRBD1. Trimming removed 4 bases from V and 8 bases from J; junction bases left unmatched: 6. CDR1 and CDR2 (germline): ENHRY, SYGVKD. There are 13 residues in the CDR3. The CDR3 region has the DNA TGTGCCATCAGTGGGACAGGGTCCGGGGGCTACACCTTC. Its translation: CAISGTGSGGYTF.

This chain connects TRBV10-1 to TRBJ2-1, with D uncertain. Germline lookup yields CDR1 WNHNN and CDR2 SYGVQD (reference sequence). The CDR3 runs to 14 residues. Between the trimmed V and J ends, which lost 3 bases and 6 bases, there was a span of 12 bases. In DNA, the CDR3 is TGCGCCAGCAGTGATAGATGTACGGGCAATGAGCAGTTCTTC. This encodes CASSDRCTGNEQFF.

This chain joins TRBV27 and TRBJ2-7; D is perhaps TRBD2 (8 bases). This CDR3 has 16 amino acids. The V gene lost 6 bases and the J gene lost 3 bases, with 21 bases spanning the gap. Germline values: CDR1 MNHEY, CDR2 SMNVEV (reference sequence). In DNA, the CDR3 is TGTGCCAGCAGAGGGGGCGGGAGGCAAATTTTCTACGAGCAGTACTTC. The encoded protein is CASRGGGRQIFYEQYF.

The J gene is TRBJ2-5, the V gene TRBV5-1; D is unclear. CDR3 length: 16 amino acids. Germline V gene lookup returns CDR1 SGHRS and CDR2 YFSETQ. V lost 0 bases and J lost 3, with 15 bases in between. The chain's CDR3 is CASSLVNGFGEETQYF. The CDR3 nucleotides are TGCGCCAGCAGCTTGGTCAACGGTTTTGGTGAAGAGACCCAGTACTTC.

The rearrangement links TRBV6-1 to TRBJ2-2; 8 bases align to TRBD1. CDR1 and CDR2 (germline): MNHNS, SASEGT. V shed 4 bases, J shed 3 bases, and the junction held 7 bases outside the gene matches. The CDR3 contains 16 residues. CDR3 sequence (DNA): TGTGCCAGCAGTGGCCGGGACAGGATTTACACCGGGGAGCTGTTTTTT. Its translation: CASSGRDRIYTGELFF.

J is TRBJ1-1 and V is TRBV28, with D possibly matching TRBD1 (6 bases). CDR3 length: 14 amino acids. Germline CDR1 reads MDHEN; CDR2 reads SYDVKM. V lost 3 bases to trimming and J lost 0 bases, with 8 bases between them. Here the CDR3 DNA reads TGTGCCAGCAGTTTGGACAGTATGAACACTGAAGCTTTCTTT. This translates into CASSLDSMNTEAFF. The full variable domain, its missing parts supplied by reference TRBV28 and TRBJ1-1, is DVKVTQSSRYLVKRTGEKVFLECVQDMDHENMFWYRQDPGLGLRLIYFSYDVKMKEKGDIPEGYSVSREKKERFSLILESASTNQTSMYLCASSLDSMNTEAFFGQGTRLTVV.

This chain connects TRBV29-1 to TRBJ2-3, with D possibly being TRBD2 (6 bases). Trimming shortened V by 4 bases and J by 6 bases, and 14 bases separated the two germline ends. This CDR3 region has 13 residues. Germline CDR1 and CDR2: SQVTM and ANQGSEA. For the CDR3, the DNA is TGCAGCGTTGCCCCGCGTCGGGAGGATACGCAGTATTTT. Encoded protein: CSVAPRREDTQYF.

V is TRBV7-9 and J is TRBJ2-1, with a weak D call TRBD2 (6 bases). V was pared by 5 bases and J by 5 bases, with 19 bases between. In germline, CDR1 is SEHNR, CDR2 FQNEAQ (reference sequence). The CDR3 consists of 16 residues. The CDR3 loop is CASSHRWREQDNEQFF. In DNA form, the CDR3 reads TGTGCCAGCAGCCACCGATGGCGGGAACAGGACAATGAGCAGTTCTTC.

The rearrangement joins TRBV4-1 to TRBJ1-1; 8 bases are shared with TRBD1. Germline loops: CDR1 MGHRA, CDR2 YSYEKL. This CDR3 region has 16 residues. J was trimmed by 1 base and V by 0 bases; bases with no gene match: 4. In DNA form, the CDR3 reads TGCGCCAGCAGCCAAGATGACGGGACAGGGAACACTGAAGCTTTCTTT. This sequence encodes CASSQDDGTGNTEAFF.

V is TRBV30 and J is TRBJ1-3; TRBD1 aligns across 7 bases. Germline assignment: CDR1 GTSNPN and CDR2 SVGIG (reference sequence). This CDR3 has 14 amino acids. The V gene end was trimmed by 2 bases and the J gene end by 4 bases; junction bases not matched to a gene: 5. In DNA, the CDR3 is TGTGCCTGGAGTTATTCAGGGGGAGGAAACACCATATATTTT. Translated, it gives CAWSYSGGGNTIYF. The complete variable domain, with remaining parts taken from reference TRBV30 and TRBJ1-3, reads SQTIHQWPATLVQPVGSPLSLECTVEGTSNPNLYWYRQAAGRGLQLLFYSVGIGQISSEVPQNLSASRPQDRQFILSSKKLLLSDSGFYLCAWSYSGGGNTIYFGEGSWLTVV.

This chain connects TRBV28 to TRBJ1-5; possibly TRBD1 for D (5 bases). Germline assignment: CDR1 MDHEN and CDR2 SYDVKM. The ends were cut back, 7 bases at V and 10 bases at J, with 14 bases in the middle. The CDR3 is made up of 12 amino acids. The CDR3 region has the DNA TGTGCCAGCATCGCAGGGTCAGGCCCCCAGCATTTT. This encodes CASIAGSGPQHF.

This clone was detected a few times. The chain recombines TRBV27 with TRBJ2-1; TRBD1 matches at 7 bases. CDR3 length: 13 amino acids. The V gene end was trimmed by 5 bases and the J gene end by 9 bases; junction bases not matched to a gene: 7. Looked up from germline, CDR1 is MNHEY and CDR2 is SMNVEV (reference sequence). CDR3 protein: CASSLLGGGEQFF. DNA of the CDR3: TGTGCCAGCAGTCTCTTAGGGGGCGGTGAGCAGTTCTTC.

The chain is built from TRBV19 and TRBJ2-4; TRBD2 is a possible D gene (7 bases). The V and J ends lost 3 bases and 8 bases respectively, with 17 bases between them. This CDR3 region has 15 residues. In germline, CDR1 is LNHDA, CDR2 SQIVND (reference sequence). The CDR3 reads CASSILGGGSDIQYF. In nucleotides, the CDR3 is TGTGCCAGTAGTATCCTAGGGGGGGGGTCGGACATTCAGTACTTC.

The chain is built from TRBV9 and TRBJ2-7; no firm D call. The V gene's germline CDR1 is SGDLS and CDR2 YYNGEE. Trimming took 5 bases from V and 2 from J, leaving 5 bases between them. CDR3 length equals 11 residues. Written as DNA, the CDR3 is TGTGCCAGCAGTTTTACCTACGAGCAGTACTTC. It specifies CASSFTYEQYF.

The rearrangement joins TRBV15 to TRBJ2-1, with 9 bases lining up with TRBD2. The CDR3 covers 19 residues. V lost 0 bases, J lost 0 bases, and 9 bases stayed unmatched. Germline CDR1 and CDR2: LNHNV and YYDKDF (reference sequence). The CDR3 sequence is CATSRDLRGGHSSYNEQFF. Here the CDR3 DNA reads TGTGCCACCAGCAGAGATTTGCGGGGGGGACACAGCTCCTACAATGAGCAGTTCTTC. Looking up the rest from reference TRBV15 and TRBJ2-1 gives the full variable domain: DAMVIQNPRYQVTQFGKPVTLSCSQTLNHNVMYWYQQKSSQAPKLLFHYYDKDFNNEADTPDNFQSRRPNTSFCFLDIRSPGLGDTAMYLCATSRDLRGGHSSYNEQFFGPGTRLTVL.

In nucleotides, the CDR3 is TGTGCCAGCAGCCAAGGACTAGCGGGAGTAGGGGGGAACACCGGGGAGCTGTTTTTT. Translated, it gives CASSQGLAGVGGNTGELFF. The rearrangement links TRBV7-8 to TRBJ2-2, with 13 positions matching TRBD2. V lost 5 bases to trimming and J lost 1 base; unmatched junction nucleotides: 10. The V gene's germline CDR1 is SGHVS and CDR2 FQNEAQ. CDR3 length equals 19 residues.